The rows below give T cell receptor beta chains drawn from one sample of a study of CD8+ T cells in alopecia areata. Data came from immunoSEQ multiplex PCR; TCRdb stores just in-frame clones and leaves some out. The table includes hundreds of thousands of clones, around two thirds detected once. The sample in question was CD4+ T cells sorted from blood, obtained at week 0. The receptors here all came from a human donor with alopecia areata. The CDR3 runs from the conserved cysteine through the conserved F or W. The D gene is left open where the match is weak. Not all rows give a size; the values are once, few, many and, for expanded clones, a class.

d_call: -
v_call: TRBV30
j_call: TRBJ2-1
clone_size: -
cdr3_nt: TGTGCCTGGAGTGTACGGGCAGGGCGCTCCTACAATGAGCAGTTCTTC
cdr3_aa: CAWSVRAGRSYNEQFF

d_call: -
v_call: TRBV30
j_call: TRBJ1-5
clone_size: -
cdr3_nt: TGTGCCTGGAGTGAGTGGGCAGGAGATCAGCCCCAGCATTTT
cdr3_aa: CAWSEWAGDQPQHF

d_call: -
v_call: TRBV4-3
j_call: TRBJ2-7
clone_size: few
cdr3_nt: TGCGCCAGCAGCCAAGCAGCAGGGGTCTACGAGCAGTACTTC
cdr3_aa: CASSQAAGVYEQYF

d_call: TRBD1
v_call: TRBV7-9
j_call: TRBJ1-4
clone_size: few
cdr3_nt: TGTGCCAGCAGCGTCAACAGGGGGAATGAAAAACTGTTTTTT
cdr3_aa: CASSVNRGNEKLFF

d_call: -
v_call: TRBV30
j_call: TRBJ1-4
clone_size: -
cdr3_nt: TGTGCCTGCGTGGGTGGTGGTATCGAAAAACTGTTTTTT
cdr3_aa: CACVGGGIEKLFF

d_call: -
v_call: TRBV9
j_call: TRBJ2-1
clone_size: -
cdr3_nt: TGTGCCAGCAGCGTAGGTCTGGGAGTCGGCAATGAGCAGTTCTTC
cdr3_aa: CASSVGLGVGNEQFF

d_call: -
v_call: TRBV5-1
j_call: TRBJ2-5
clone_size: -
cdr3_nt: TGCGCCAGCAGCTTGGCCAGGGAGACCCAGTACTTC
cdr3_aa: CASSLARETQYF

d_call: -
v_call: TRBV30
j_call: TRBJ2-1
clone_size: -
cdr3_nt: TGTGCCTGGAGGCGCCCGGTGTACAATGAGCAGTTCTTC
cdr3_aa: CAWRRPVYNEQFF

d_call: TRBD1
v_call: TRBV4-3
j_call: TRBJ1-6
clone_size: -
cdr3_nt: TGCGCCAGCAGCACCGATCCACAGGGGAAGGGAAATTCACCCCTCCACTTT
cdr3_aa: CASSTDPQGKGNSPLHF

d_call: -
v_call: TRBV30
j_call: TRBJ1-2
clone_size: -
cdr3_nt: TGTGCCCGAGCAGGGAACGGCTACACCTTC
cdr3_aa: CARAGNGYTF

d_call: TRBD1
v_call: TRBV14
j_call: TRBJ2-7
clone_size: -
cdr3_nt: TGTGCCAGCAGCCAACTCTCTAGGAGGGACAGGGCATACGAGCAGTACTTC
cdr3_aa: CASSQLSRRDRAYEQYF

d_call: -
v_call: TRBV9
j_call: TRBJ2-5
clone_size: -
cdr3_nt: TGTGCCAGCAGCGTAGTAGGGACCTCAGAGACCCAGTACTTC
cdr3_aa: CASSVVGTSETQYF

d_call: -
v_call: TRBV29-1
j_call: TRBJ2-5
clone_size: -
cdr3_nt: TGCACCGGAGCTTGGCACCAAGAGACCCAGTACTTC
cdr3_aa: CTGAWHQETQYF

d_call: -
v_call: TRBV4-3
j_call: TRBJ2-7
clone_size: -
cdr3_nt: TGCGCCAGCAGCCAACGACGGTCGGCTCCGGGGAGCTCCTACGAGCAGTACTTC
cdr3_aa: CASSQRRSAPGSSYEQYF

d_call: TRBD1
v_call: TRBV27
j_call: TRBJ1-2
clone_size: -
cdr3_nt: TGTGCCAGCAGCGAACGGACAGGGAGTGGCTACACCTTC
cdr3_aa: CASSERTGSGYTF

d_call: -
v_call: TRBV4-2
j_call: TRBJ2-7
clone_size: -
cdr3_nt: TGTGCCAGCAGCCCTCCGGACCGACTGACGCACGAGCAGTACTTC
cdr3_aa: CASSPPDRLTHEQYF

d_call: TRBD1
v_call: TRBV2
j_call: TRBJ1-6
clone_size: -
cdr3_nt: TGTGCCAGCAGAGCCGGGACAGGGGGCTCACCCCTCCACTTT
cdr3_aa: CASRAGTGGSPLHF

d_call: -
v_call: TRBV29-1
j_call: TRBJ2-3
clone_size: -
cdr3_nt: TGCAGCGTCGTGGACAGTAAGCTGGATACGCAGTATTTT
cdr3_aa: CSVVDSKLDTQYF